This paragraph reports one TCR beta chain. As yet, its antigen is unknown. CDR1 is SGHRS, CDR2 YFSETQ, per germline. CDR3 length equals 14 residues. Trimming took off 4 bases at V and 2 bases at J, with 11 bases between the two ends. Described treatment: some 19 received Ad26.COV2.S at low or high dose, single or two shots; 5 received placebo; per-sample allocation not given. Collection of samples fell on day 63 after the first vaccine or placebo injection. Wuhan-strain SARS-CoV-2 spike was expressed by the Ad26 vector that made up the vaccine. The sample originates from a study of Ad26.COV2.S vaccination and SARS-CoV-2 variants. Study-wide results and limits: Participants given vaccine showed non-spike TCR breadth similar to that of placebo recipients.

This table comes from immunoSEQ multiplex PCR, and its TCRdb copy is limited to in-frame clones, with some not included. The data show around 340,000 clones, about 88% seen once. The sequence came from a person between 18 and 60 years old who received the Ad26.COV2.S COVID-19 vaccine or a placebo. The rearrangement uses TRBV5-1 and TRBJ2-3; D is ambiguous. The specimen was peripheral blood, collected in a trial of Ad26.COV2.S vaccine versus placebo. In DNA, the CDR3 is TGCGCCAGCAGCCCCGGCGGCTTCACAGATACGCAGTATTTT. Amino acid sequence: CASSPGGFTDTQYF.